The entry below gives a single TCR beta chain sequence along with its context. The assay was immunoSEQ multiplex PCR, and TCRdb's table has in-frame clones only and misses some. Here the sample spans under 75,000 clones, around 92% being singletons. The entry originates in a study of T cell changes during pregnancy in multiple sclerosis. J gave up 8 bases and V 0 bases, and 10 bases lay outside the gene matches. The CDR3 covers 16 residues. Germline V gene data show CDR1 as MGHRA and CDR2 as YSYEKL. The receptor was isolated from a female donor with multiple sclerosis, enrolled in a pregnancy study. The chain links TRBV4-1 to TRBJ2-1; 7 bases map to TRBD1. Source: peripheral blood, taken in the first trimester of pregnancy. CDR3 in DNA: TGCGCCAGCAGCCAAGAAGTAACAGGGGTTGGATATGAGCAGTTCTTC. It codes for CASSQEVTGVGYEQFF.